This T cell receptor beta chain derives from a study of blood T cell repertoires in COVID-19. Across the whole study: The samples span acute and convalescent COVID-19 from the United States, Italy and Spain.

Participants, 18 to 89 years old, spanned 25 or so US areas. Two negative PCRs, clearance, or symptom resolution characterized the recovered Cohort 3 donors. Per the original data handling: Amplification from reference gene primers served as the basis for estimated nucleated cell counts. The table came from immunoSEQ multiplex PCR; TCRdb's copy has only in-frame clones and leaves some out. V and J calls and clone size are copied from that table; D and trimming were computed from the DNA. The sample comprises approximately 130,000 clones, 75% to 90% of which are singletons, and over 15% rests with the top ten. The CDR3 totals 15 residues. Germline assignment: CDR1 SGHTA and CDR2 FQGNSA. Trimming shortened V by 1 base and J by 7 bases, and 13 bases separated the two germline ends.

This sequence joins TRBV7-2 and TRBJ2-2; D possibly corresponds to TRBD2 (7 bases). The sample comprised PBMCs or T cells enriched from blood (not recorded which). This TCR derives from a man younger than 45 who had recovered from COVID-19. The CDR3 loop is CASSLEVGGGGELFF. In nucleotides, the CDR3 is TGTGCCAGCAGCTTAGAAGTAGGGGGGGGCGGGGAGCTGTTTTTT.